These 21 T cell receptor beta chains were all obtained from the same sample, sequenced in a study of cytomegalovirus exposure and HLA in healthy donors. The PCR had 60 Vbeta and 13 Jbeta primers. The data were produced by immunoSEQ multiplex PCR, yet TCRdb's version contains in-frame clones alone and is incomplete. This sample yields about 120,000 clones, of which approximately 83% are seen a single time; approximately 3.5% belongs to the top ten. The sample taken for sequencing was PBMCs. These receptors were obtained from a woman between 35 and 50 years old in good health and CMV-seropositive.

This chain connects TRBV18 to TRBJ1-2; possible D gene TRBD1, 6 bases. Trimming removed 2 bases from V and 5 bases from J, with 12 bases in between. The CDR3 length is 14 residues. Germline values: CDR1 KGHSH, CDR2 LQKENI. CDR3 sequence reads: CASSPKGTQYGYTF. In DNA, the CDR3 is TGTGCCAGCTCACCAAAGGGGACACAGTATGGCTACACCTTC.

The chain is built from TRBV9 and TRBJ2-5; 7 bases are a match to TRBD1. V was clipped by 7 bases and J by 5 bases; unmatched bases: 8. The CDR3 has 13 amino acids. Germline V CDR1 and CDR2: SGDLS, YYNGEE. The chain's CDR3 is CASSTGREETQYF. In nucleotides, the CDR3 is TGTGCCAGCTCGACAGGGAGAGAGGAGACCCAGTACTTC.

This chain links TRBV2 with TRBJ1-1, with a tentative D call TRBD1 (5 bases). The V gene lost 6 bases and the J gene lost 0 bases, with 8 bases spanning the gap. The CDR3 runs to 13 residues. Germline-derived CDR1 and CDR2 are SNHLY and FYNNEI. The CDR3 here is CASSQGMNTEAFF. The CDR3 bases are TGTGCCAGCAGCCAGGGTATGAACACTGAAGCTTTCTTT.

The rearrangement links TRBV7-2 to TRBJ1-1; the D gene is possibly TRBD1 (6 bases). V dropped 5 bases and J dropped 3 bases, with 10 bases sitting between them. In germline, CDR1 is SGHTA, CDR2 FQGNSA. This CDR3 has 13 amino acids. The CDR3 reads CASSTGRDTEAFF. The CDR3 DNA is TGTGCCAGCAGCACAGGGAGGGACACTGAAGCTTTCTTT.

This sequence joins TRBV28 and TRBJ1-2; TRBD1 aligns across 7 bases. Looked up from germline, CDR1 is MDHEN and CDR2 is SYDVKM. Trimming removed 6 bases from V and 4 bases from J; junction bases left unmatched: 8. This CDR3 has 14 amino acids. The DNA for the CDR3 is TGTGCCAGCAGGAGATCGGGACAGCTCTATGGCTACACCTTC. Protein: CASRRSGQLYGYTF.

The genes are TRBV7-9 and TRBJ1-1; 10 positions agree with TRBD1. Per the germline V gene, CDR1 is SEHNR and CDR2 is FQNEAQ (reference sequence). This CDR3 region has 15 residues. V was clipped by 5 bases and J by 2 bases; unmatched bases: 5. This CDR3 is CASSRTGGSNTEAFF. CDR3 coding DNA: TGTGCCAGCAGCCGGACAGGGGGTTCCAACACTGAAGCTTTCTTT.

This clone came up a few times. This chain connects TRBV9 to TRBJ2-2; D unresolved. With 3 bases removed from V and 6 bases from J, the gap between germline ends came to 12 bases. In germline, CDR1 is SGDLS, CDR2 YYNGEE. The CDR3 totals 14 residues. The CDR3 protein is CASSGSISAGELFF. CDR3 DNA sequence: TGTGCCAGCAGCGGTAGTATTTCGGCCGGGGAGCTGTTTTTT.

The chain employs TRBV2 and TRBJ2-1; TRBD2 agrees at 9 bases. The V and J ends lost 2 bases and 9 bases, in that order; junction bases with no gene match: 11. The CDR3 runs 16 residues. Germline V gives CDR1 SNHLY, CDR2 FYNNEI. This chain's CDR3 is CASSETPGLAGGEQFF. CDR3 bases: TGTGCCAGCAGTGAAACCCCGGGACTAGCAGGTGGTGAGCAGTTCTTC.

The chain is built from TRBV4-1 and TRBJ2-5; 7 bases are a match to TRBD2. CDR1 is MGHRA, CDR2 YSYEKL, per germline. V lost 1 base and J lost 5; bases outside the gene matches: 10. The CDR3 consists of 16 residues. CDR3 nucleotide sequence: TGCGCCAGCAGCCAAGGTGGGGGGGAGGGAGAGGAGACCCAGTACTTC. Translated, it gives CASSQGGGEGEETQYF.

The J gene is TRBJ2-3, the V gene TRBV11-2; unclear D gene. CDR1 is SGHAT and CDR2 is FQNNGV in the germline V gene. Between the trimmed V and J ends, which lost 1 base and 4 bases, there was a span of 3 bases. The CDR3 is 12 amino acids. The CDR3: CASSLAADTQYF. The DNA of the CDR3 is TGTGCCAGCAGCTTAGCAGCAGATACGCAGTATTTT.

The CDR3, as DNA: TGTGCCAGCAGCTTAGTGGGAGCGGGAGATGACGAGCAGTACTTC. It translates to CASSLVGAGDDEQYF. This chain uses TRBV13 with TRBJ2-7; 8 bases agree with TRBD2. With 1 base clipped from V and 5 bases from J, the junction kept 7 bases outside the gene matches. The germline V gene encodes CDR1 PRHDT and CDR2 FYEKMQ (reference sequence). This CDR3 has 15 amino acids.

The chain joins TRBV4-1 to TRBJ2-3; 7 bases align to TRBD2. The V and J ends lost 4 bases and 1 base, in that order; junction bases with no gene match: 5. Germline V gene sequence: CDR1 MGHRA, CDR2 YSYEKL. The CDR3 loop spans 15 amino acids. This CDR3 reads CASSPASGGTDTQYF. As DNA, the CDR3 is TGCGCCAGCAGCCCGGCAAGCGGGGGCACAGATACGCAGTATTTT.

The chain uses TRBV27 and TRBJ1-1; D is possibly TRBD1 (5 bases). CDR1 is MNHEY and CDR2 is SMNVEV in the germline V gene (reference sequence). This CDR3 has 14 residues. Trimming shortened V by 3 bases and J by 3 bases, and 11 bases separated the two germline ends. The CDR3 loop is CASSLTVRDTEAFF. CDR3 DNA: TGTGCCAGCAGTTTGACAGTTAGGGACACTGAAGCTTTCTTT.

The chain couples TRBV7-2 to TRBJ2-7; 9 bases match TRBD1. The J segment lost 1 base and the V segment lost 2 bases, leaving 3 bases of the junction unmatched. Germline V gene data show CDR1 as SGHTA and CDR2 as FQGNSA. This CDR3 contains 15 residues. The CDR3 here is CASSLRQGGSYEQYF. The DNA for the CDR3 is TGTGCCAGCAGCTTAAGACAGGGGGGTTCCTACGAGCAGTACTTC.

The chain carries TRBV7-9 and TRBJ1-2, with a possible D match to TRBD1 (5 bases). V dropped 5 bases and J dropped 0 bases, with 13 bases sitting between them. There are 15 residues in the CDR3. CDR1 SEHNR and CDR2 FQNEAQ come from the germline V gene (reference sequence). CDR3 sequence (DNA): TGTGCCAGCAGCCGTGACAGAATATCTAACTATGGCTACACCTTC. It yields the protein CASSRDRISNYGYTF.

This clone was seen a handful of times. This CDR3 reads CASGVSGTTNTGELFF. For the CDR3, the DNA is TGTGCCAGCGGCGTTAGCGGGACTACGAACACCGGGGAGCTGTTTTTT. J is TRBJ2-2 and V is TRBV6-6; 8 bases are shared with TRBD2. The ends lost 8 bases at V and 0 bases at J; junction bases unmatched: 8. This CDR3 comprises 16 residues. CDR1 is MNHNY, CDR2 SVGAGI, per germline (reference sequence).

This chain links TRBV7-3 with TRBJ2-1; 9 bases align to TRBD2. V lost 5 bases, J lost 9 bases, and 11 bases stayed unmatched. Per the germline V gene, CDR1 is SGHTA and CDR2 is FQGTGA. This CDR3 is built from 15 residues. The CDR3 nucleotides read TGTGCCAGCAGCCTAGTCCCAGGACTAGCGAGTGAGCAGTTCTTC. Its protein product is CASSLVPGLASEQFF.

The chain couples TRBV19 to TRBJ2-5, with 7 bases aligning to TRBD1. There are 15 residues in the CDR3. Germline values: CDR1 LNHDA, CDR2 SQIVND (reference sequence). V lost 3 bases to trimming and J lost 5 bases; unmatched junction nucleotides: 9. The DNA of the CDR3 is TGTGCCAGTAGTATCGGGACAGTTCCTCGGGAGACCCAGTACTTC. Residues: CASSIGTVPRETQYF.

The chain recombines TRBV2 with TRBJ1-1, with TRBD1 matching 7 bases. CDR3 length: 15 amino acids. V was clipped by 5 bases and J by 5 bases; unmatched bases: 11. Germline V gives CDR1 SNHLY, CDR2 FYNNEI. The CDR3 is CASSPRTGERTEAFF. The CDR3 coding sequence is TGTGCCAGCAGTCCACGAACAGGGGAAAGAACTGAAGCTTTCTTT.

This chain connects TRBV27 to TRBJ1-1; D call uncertain. V lost 8 bases and J lost 5, with 15 bases in between. There are 13 residues in the CDR3. In germline, CDR1 is MNHEY, CDR2 SMNVEV (reference sequence). CDR3 in amino acids: CASEGLPGTEAFF. CDR3 nucleotides: TGTGCCAGCGAGGGCTTGCCGGGGACTGAAGCTTTCTTT.

The V gene is TRBV9, the J gene TRBJ1-5; no reliable D call. The CDR3 length is 14 residues. V was clipped by 2 bases and J by 15 bases, with 21 bases between them. Germline CDR1 reads SGDLS; CDR2 reads YYNGEE. CDR3 nucleotide sequence: TGTGCCAGCAGCGTCGCTTCTGACACGATCCCGGTGCATTTT. Its protein is CASSVASDTIPVHF.